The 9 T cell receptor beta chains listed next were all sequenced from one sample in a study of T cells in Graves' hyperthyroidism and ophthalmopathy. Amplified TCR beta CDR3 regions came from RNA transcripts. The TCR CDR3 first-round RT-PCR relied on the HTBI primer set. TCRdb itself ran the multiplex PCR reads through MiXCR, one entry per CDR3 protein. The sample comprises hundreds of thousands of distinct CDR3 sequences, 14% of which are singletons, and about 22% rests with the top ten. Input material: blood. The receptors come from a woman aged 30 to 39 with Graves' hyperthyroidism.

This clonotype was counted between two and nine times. As DNA, the CDR3 is TGTGCCAGCAGCCAACCGACTAGCGGTCGTGAGAACGTCTACGAGCAGTACTTC. This sequence encodes CASSQPTSGRENVYEQYF. The chain carries TRBV7-9 and TRBJ2-7; 9 positions match TRBD2. The CDR3 extends over 18 amino acids. V gave up 5 bases and J gave up 3 bases; unmatched junction bases: 17. Germline-derived CDR1 and CDR2 are SEHNR and FQNEAQ (reference sequence).

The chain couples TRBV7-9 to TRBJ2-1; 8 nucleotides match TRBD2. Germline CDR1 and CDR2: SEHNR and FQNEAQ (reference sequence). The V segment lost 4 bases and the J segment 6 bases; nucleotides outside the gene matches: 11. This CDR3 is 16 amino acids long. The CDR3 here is CASSSDLGGGINEQFF. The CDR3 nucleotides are TGTGCCAGCAGCTCCGATTTGGGCGGGGGGATCAATGAGCAGTTCTTC.

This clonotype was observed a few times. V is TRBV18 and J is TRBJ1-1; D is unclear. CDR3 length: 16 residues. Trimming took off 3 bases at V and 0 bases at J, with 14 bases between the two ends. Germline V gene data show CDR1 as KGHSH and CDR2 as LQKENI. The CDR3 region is CASSPLTSAVNTEAFF. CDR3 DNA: TGTGCCAGCTCACCCCTGACCTCGGCTGTGAACACTGAAGCTTTCTTT. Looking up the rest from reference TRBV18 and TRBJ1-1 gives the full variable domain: NAGVMQNPRHLVRRRGQEARLRCSPMKGHSHVYWYRQLPEEGLKFMVYLQKENIIDESGMPKERFSAEFPKEGPSILRIQQVVRGDSAAYFCASSPLTSAVNTEAFFGQGTRLTVV.

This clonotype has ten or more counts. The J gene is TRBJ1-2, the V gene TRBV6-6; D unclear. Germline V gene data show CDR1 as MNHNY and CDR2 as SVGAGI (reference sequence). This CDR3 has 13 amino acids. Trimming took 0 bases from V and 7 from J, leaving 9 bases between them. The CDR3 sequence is CASSYSPGGGYTF. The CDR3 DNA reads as TGTGCCAGCAGTTACTCCCCAGGAGGTGGCTACACCTTC.

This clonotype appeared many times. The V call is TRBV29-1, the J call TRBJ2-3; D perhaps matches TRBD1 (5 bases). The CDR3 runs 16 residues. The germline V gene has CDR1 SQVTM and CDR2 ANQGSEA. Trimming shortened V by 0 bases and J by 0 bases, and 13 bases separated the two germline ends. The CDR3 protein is CSVEDSRAPSTDTQYF. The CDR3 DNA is TGCAGCGTTGAAGATAGCAGGGCTCCTAGCACAGATACGCAGTATTTT.

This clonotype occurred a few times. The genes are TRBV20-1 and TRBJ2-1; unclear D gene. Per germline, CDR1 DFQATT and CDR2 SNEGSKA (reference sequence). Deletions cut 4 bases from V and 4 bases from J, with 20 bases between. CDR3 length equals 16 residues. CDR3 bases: TGCAGTGCTAAAGACCCCCGGCGCGGAAAATACAATGAGCAGTTCTTC. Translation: CSAKDPRRGKYNEQFF.

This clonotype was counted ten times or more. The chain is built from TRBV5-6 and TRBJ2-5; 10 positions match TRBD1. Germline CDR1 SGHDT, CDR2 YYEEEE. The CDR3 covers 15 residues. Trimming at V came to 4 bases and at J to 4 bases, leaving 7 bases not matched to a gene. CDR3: CASSTMTGGGETQYF. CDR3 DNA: TGTGCCAGCAGCACCATGACAGGGGGCGGAGAGACCCAGTACTTC.

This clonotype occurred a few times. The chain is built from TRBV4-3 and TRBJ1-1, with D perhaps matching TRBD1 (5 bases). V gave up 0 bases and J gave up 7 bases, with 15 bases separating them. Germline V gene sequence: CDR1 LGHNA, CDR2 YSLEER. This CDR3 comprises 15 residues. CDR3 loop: CASSQDRGISYEAFF. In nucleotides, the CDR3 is TGCGCCAGCAGCCAAGACCGGGGCATTTCCTATGAAGCTTTCTTT.

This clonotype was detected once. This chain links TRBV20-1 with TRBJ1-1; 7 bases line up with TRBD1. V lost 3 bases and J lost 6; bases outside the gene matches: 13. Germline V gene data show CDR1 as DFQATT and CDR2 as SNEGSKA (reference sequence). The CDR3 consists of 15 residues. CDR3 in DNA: TGCAGTGCTAGTTCCGGGACAGACGTGAGGCCTGAAGCTTTCTTT. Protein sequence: CSASSGTDVRPEAFF.